The TCR beta chain described here comes from a study of graft-versus-host responses after intestinal transplantation. Overall study: Recipients got multivisceral, liver-intestinal, or isolated intestinal transplants. Study findings and constraints: High graft-versus-host to host-versus-graft clonal ratios were found in allografts of patients who had graft-donor T cell macrochimerism.

Details on this clone: Its antigen is not known.

Clones were sequenced by immunoSEQ multiplex PCR, and TCRdb holds only the in-frame ones, with some missing. The sample holds 65,000 to 100,000 clones, 92% seen once. The clonotype was recovered from a human donor who was the organ donor for an intestinal transplant. The sample was unstimulated CD8+ T cells sorted from spleen or lymph node cells, taken before transplant.

In nucleotides, the CDR3 is TGTGCCAGCAGCGTAGGGGGAGGGAACTCCTACGAGCAGTACTTC. This codes for CASSVGGGNSYEQYF. V usage is TRBV9 and J usage is TRBJ2-7; 7 bases agree with TRBD2. The V gene's germline CDR1 is SGDLS and CDR2 YYNGEE. Trimming at V came to 0 bases and at J to 0 bases, leaving 3 bases not matched to a gene. The CDR3 is 15 residues long.